The 22 T cell receptor beta chains below were found in one sample sequenced in a study of blood T cells in healthy people across ages. Primers used in a second PCR of about 7 to 12 cycles were a sample-barcoded 5' primer and a J-beta primer mix. A single record per CDR3 protein comes from TCRdb applying MiXCR to the 5' RACE reads. Of roughly 2 million distinct CDR3 sequences listed, 49% were seen once; the top ten hold roughly 2%. Sequences were obtained from blood. These TCRs come from a woman in her thirties or forties in good health.

The V gene is TRBV6-5, the J gene TRBJ2-7, with 7 positions matching TRBD1. The germline gives CDR1 MNHEY, CDR2 SVGAGI. The CDR3 has 17 amino acids. Losses at the gene ends were 3 bases for V and 0 bases for J; bases not matched to a gene: 11. The CDR3 DNA reads TGTGCCAGCAGTTATCAGCGTCCGGGACAGAACTCCTACGAGCAGTACTTC. This sequence encodes CASSYQRPGQNSYEQYF.

V is TRBV27 and J is TRBJ2-1, with TRBD1 matching over 11 bases. CDR1 MNHEY and CDR2 SMNVEV come from the germline V gene (reference sequence). The V and J ends lost 6 bases and 2 bases, in that order; junction bases with no gene match: 15. The CDR3 loop spans 19 amino acids. The DNA for the CDR3 is TGTGCCAGCAGCCCCGGACAGGGGGCGATTTCGAGCCCCTACAATGAGCAGTTCTTC. Translated: CASSPGQGAISSPYNEQFF.

This clonotype was observed a few times. V usage is TRBV5-1 and J usage is TRBJ2-7, with TRBD1 identical over 8 bases. The CDR3 has 15 residues. Germline V gene lookup returns CDR1 SGHRS and CDR2 YFSETQ. Trimming removed 2 bases from V and 2 bases from J; junction bases left unmatched: 6. CDR3 region: CASSFGQGLAYEQYF. Here the CDR3 DNA reads TGCGCCAGCAGCTTCGGACAGGGTTTGGCCTACGAGCAGTACTTC.

A word on this clonotype: Compared with germline, one end of the junction differs, possibly owing to a read error. J is TRBJ1-2 and V is TRBV27, with 9 bases lining up with TRBD1. The germline V gene has CDR1 MNHEY and CDR2 SMNVEV (reference sequence). The CDR3 loop spans 13 amino acids. The CDR3 sequence is CASSFDRGSGCTF. The CDR3 nucleotides read TGTGCCAGCAGTTTCGACAGGGGGTCTGGCTGCACCTTC.

This chain joins TRBV5-1 and TRBJ2-7; D is perhaps TRBD1 (6 bases). There are 14 residues in the CDR3. V lost 7 bases, J lost 4 bases, and 18 bases lay in between. Germline CDR1 SGHRS, CDR2 YFSETQ. The CDR3 DNA sequence: TGCGCCAGCCGCATCGACAGGTCTTTTTACGAGCAGTACTTC. This gives the protein CASRIDRSFYEQYF.

The sample holds a few counts of this clonotype. The genes are TRBV7-2 and TRBJ2-5, with 9 positions matching TRBD1. In germline, CDR1 is SGHTA, CDR2 FQGNSA. CDR3 size: 16 residues. Trimming removed 5 bases from V and 1 base from J; junction bases left unmatched: 8. CDR3 coding DNA: TGTGCCAGCAGCCTAAGGACAGGGGCGAGCCAAGAGACCCAGTACTTC. It specifies CASSLRTGASQETQYF. Combining the CDR3 with reference TRBV7-2 and TRBJ2-5 gives the whole variable domain GAGVSQSPSNKVTEKGKDVELRCDPISGHTALYWYRQSLGQGLEFLIYFQGNSAPDKSGLPSDRFSAERTGGSVSTLTIQRTQQEDSAVYLCASSLRTGASQETQYFGPGTRLLVL.

This clonotype was observed once. Here the CDR3 DNA reads TGTGCCACCAGTGCGAGGATTTCGGCTGGCTACACCTTC. Translation gives CATSARISAGYTF. The chain is built from TRBV24-1 and TRBJ1-2; D is ambiguous. Germline CDR1 is KGHDR and CDR2 is SFDVKD. Trimming shortened V by 5 bases and J by 7 bases, and 13 bases separated the two germline ends. This CDR3 region has 13 residues.

The rearrangement links TRBV28 to TRBJ2-7; D is undetermined. The J call may be incorrect, as the DNA end agrees better with TRBJ2-5. The CDR3 is 11 residues long. From germline, CDR1 is MDHEN and CDR2 SYDVKM. The CDR3 sequence is CASERAETQYF. CDR3 DNA: TGTGCCAGCGAAAGGGCAGAGACCCAGTACTTC.

J is TRBJ2-3 and V is TRBV28, with D perhaps TRBD2 (5 bases). The CDR3 extends over 11 amino acids. Germline V gene lookup returns CDR1 MDHEN and CDR2 SYDVKM. The ends were cut back, 7 bases at V and 14 bases at J, with 16 bases in the middle. The CDR3 here is CASTTTRRLYF. In DNA form, the CDR3 reads TGTGCCAGCACCACTACTAGACGATTGTATTTT.

The chain combines TRBV7-8 with TRBJ1-6; TRBD1 agrees at 7 bases. The germline CDR1 and CDR2 sequences are SGHVS and FQNEAQ. With 2 bases clipped from V and 8 bases from J, the junction kept 27 bases outside the gene matches. This CDR3 is 22 amino acids long. The CDR3 bases are TGTGCCAGCAGCTTAAAAGCGTCGGGTCCGGGACAGCCTAATCTAGGGGATTCACCCCTCCACTTT. Its protein is CASSLKASGPGQPNLGDSPLHF.

V and J are TRBV7-2 and TRBJ2-1, with 7 bases identical to TRBD1. The V gene end was trimmed by 3 bases and the J gene end by 3 bases; junction bases not matched to a gene: 2. The CDR3 has 14 amino acids. Germline V gene lookup returns CDR1 SGHTA and CDR2 FQGNSA. The CDR3 DNA follows: TGTGCCAGCAGCTTCCCAGGGGGCTACAATGAGCAGTTCTTC. Its protein product is CASSFPGGYNEQFF.

Note on this clonotype: One end of the junction is discordant with germline, which a read error may explain. CDR3 amino acids: CACSTDQSILSYNEQFF. Written as DNA, the CDR3 is TGTGCCTGCAGCACCGACCAGTCGATCCTCTCCTACAATGAGCAGTTCTTC. This chain connects TRBV7-9 to TRBJ2-1; D call uncertain. Germline values: CDR1 SEHNR, CDR2 FQNEAQ (reference sequence). This CDR3 has 17 amino acids.

The genes are TRBV4-2 and TRBJ2-7; D tentatively fits TRBD1 or TRBD2 (6 bases each). This CDR3 region has 15 residues. The germline V gene has CDR1 LGHNA and CDR2 YNFKEQ. V was cut by 4 bases and J by 1 base, with 14 bases left in between. CDR3 region: CASSPSGGGSYEQYF. The CDR3 DNA reads as TGTGCCAGCAGCCCAAGTGGAGGGGGATCCTACGAGCAGTACTTC.

This clonotype was detected a few times. This chain links TRBV20-1 with TRBJ2-1; TRBD2 matches 10 bases. V lost 5 bases, J lost 4 bases, and 5 bases stayed unmatched. CDR1 is DFQATT, CDR2 SNEGSKA, per germline (reference sequence). This CDR3 contains 14 residues. The DNA for the CDR3 is TGCAGTGCTTCACTAGCGGGGCCTTACAATGAGCAGTTCTTC. Its translation: CSASLAGPYNEQFF.

The rearrangement uses TRBV21-1 and TRBJ2-3; the table's TRBD2 call for D was not verified on the DNA. TRBV21-1 is classified as a pseudogene. This CDR3 region has 16 residues. CDR3 in DNA: TGTGCCAGCAGCAAAGATAGGGCAGGGCGGACAGATACGCAGTATTTT. This gives the protein CASSKDRAGRTDTQYF.

For this clonotype: A clone one base away is much larger, so this may be a read error. J is TRBJ2-3 and V is TRBV11-2; D remains ambiguous. The CDR3 is made up of 13 amino acids. Trimming removed 0 bases at V and 4 bases at J, with 5 bases between. Germline CDR1 reads SGHAT; CDR2 reads FQNNGV. The CDR3 here is CASSLDQADTQYF. CDR3 sequence (DNA): TGTGCCAGCAGCTTAGATCAGGCAGATACGCAGTATTTT.

This clonotype was seen more than once but under ten times. The CDR3 protein is CASGQRRGPQETQYF. DNA for the CDR3: TGTGCCAGCGGTCAGCGGCGGGGGCCCCAAGAGACCCAGTACTTC. This chain connects TRBV7-9 to TRBJ2-5; D may be TRBD2 (7 bases). Deletions cut 8 bases from V and 1 base from J, with 17 bases between. The CDR3 contains 15 residues. Germline-derived CDR1 and CDR2 are SEHNR and FQNEAQ (reference sequence). Together with reference TRBV7-9 and TRBJ2-5, the CDR3 gives the full variable domain: DTGVSQNPRHKITKRGQNVTFRCDPISEHNRLYWYRQTLGQGPEFLTYFQNEAQLEKSRLLSDRFSAERPKGSFSTLEIQRTEQGDSAMYLCASGQRRGPQETQYFGPGTRLLVL.

The chain employs TRBV6-6 and TRBJ2-1, with 8 bases aligning to TRBD1. Germline CDR1 and CDR2: MNHNY and SVGAGI (reference sequence). V was pared by 6 bases and J by 0 bases, with 4 bases of the junction left unmatched. There are 15 residues in the CDR3. The chain's CDR3 is CASRGQGRSYNEQFF. The DNA of the CDR3 is TGTGCCAGCAGAGGACAGGGCCGCTCCTACAATGAGCAGTTCTTC.

The chain employs TRBV7-9 and TRBJ2-5; tentatively, D is TRBD1 (5 bases). Trimming took 3 bases from V and 6 from J, leaving 11 bases between them. The CDR3 length is 13 residues. Germline CDR1 SEHNR, CDR2 FQNEAQ (reference sequence). The CDR3 nucleotides read TGTGCCAGCAGCTTCCAGGGTGGACAGACCCAGTACTTC. This codes for CASSFQGGQTQYF.

The chain recombines TRBV6-5 with TRBJ2-5; 7 nucleotides line up with TRBD2. The CDR3 loop spans 13 amino acids. V was pared by 11 bases and J by 4 bases, with 10 bases of the junction left unmatched. Germline CDR1 MNHEY, CDR2 SVGAGI. The CDR3 DNA sequence: TGTGCCGCCCAAGGCGGGGGAGGAGAGACCCAGTACTTC. It is translated as CAAQGGGGETQYF.

This chain joins TRBV6-6 and TRBJ2-5, with 15 nucleotides matching TRBD2. CDR3 length: 16 amino acids. Per the germline V gene, CDR1 is MNHNY and CDR2 is SVGAGI (reference sequence). Trimming took 2 bases from V and 10 from J; bases not matched to a gene: 8. This CDR3 is CASSYAARTSGGVQYF. In nucleotides, the CDR3 is TGTGCCAGCAGTTACGCCGCAAGGACTAGCGGGGGGGTCCAGTACTTC.

The chain recombines TRBV24-1 with TRBJ2-3; D might be TRBD1 (7 bases). The V gene lost 5 bases and the J gene lost 2 bases, with 16 bases spanning the gap. The CDR3 has 16 amino acids. Germline CDR1 is KGHDR and CDR2 is SFDVKD. The CDR3: CATSGGDRGFTDTQYF. The DNA of the CDR3 is TGTGCCACCAGTGGGGGGGACAGAGGTTTCACAGATACGCAGTATTTT.